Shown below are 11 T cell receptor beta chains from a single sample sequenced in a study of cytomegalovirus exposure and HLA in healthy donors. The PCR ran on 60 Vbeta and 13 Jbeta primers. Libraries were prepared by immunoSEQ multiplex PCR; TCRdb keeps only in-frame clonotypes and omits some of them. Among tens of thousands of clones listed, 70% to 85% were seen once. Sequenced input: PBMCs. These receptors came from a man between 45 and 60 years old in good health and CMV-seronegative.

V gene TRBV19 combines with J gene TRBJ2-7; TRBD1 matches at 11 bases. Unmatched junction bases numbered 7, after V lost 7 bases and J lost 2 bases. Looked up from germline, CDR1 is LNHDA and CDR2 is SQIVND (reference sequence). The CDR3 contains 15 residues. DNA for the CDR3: TGTGCCAGTAATCGCTTGGGACAGGGGGCCTACGAGCAGTACTTC. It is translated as CASNRLGQGAYEQYF.

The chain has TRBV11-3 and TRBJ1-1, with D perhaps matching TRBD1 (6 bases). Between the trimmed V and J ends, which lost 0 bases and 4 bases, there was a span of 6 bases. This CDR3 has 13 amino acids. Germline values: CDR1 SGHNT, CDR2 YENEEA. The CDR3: CASSLEGGTEAFF. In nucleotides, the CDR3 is TGTGCCAGCAGCTTAGAAGGGGGCACTGAAGCTTTCTTT.

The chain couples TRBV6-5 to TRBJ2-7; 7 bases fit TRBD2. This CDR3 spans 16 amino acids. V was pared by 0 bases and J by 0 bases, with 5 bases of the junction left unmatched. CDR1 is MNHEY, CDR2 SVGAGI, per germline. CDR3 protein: CASSYSTSASSYEQYF. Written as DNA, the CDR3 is TGTGCCAGCAGTTACTCAACTAGCGCCTCCTCCTACGAGCAGTACTTC.

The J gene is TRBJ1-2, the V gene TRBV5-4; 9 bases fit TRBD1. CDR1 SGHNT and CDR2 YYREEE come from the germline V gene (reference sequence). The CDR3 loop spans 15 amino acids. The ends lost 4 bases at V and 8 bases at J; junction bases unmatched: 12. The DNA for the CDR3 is TGTGCCAGCAGCGATGACCGGGACAGGGTAAAGGGCTACACCTTC. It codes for CASSDDRDRVKGYTF.

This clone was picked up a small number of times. In DNA, the CDR3 is TGCGCCAGCAGCCCCGCAGCGGGAGTCCCCACCGGGGAGCTGTTTTTT. As protein: CASSPAAGVPTGELFF. The V and J genes are TRBV4-3 and TRBJ2-2; 8 nucleotides line up with TRBD2. CDR1 is LGHNA and CDR2 is YSLEER in the germline V gene. V was clipped by 4 bases and J by 4 bases; unmatched bases: 8. CDR3 length: 16 residues.

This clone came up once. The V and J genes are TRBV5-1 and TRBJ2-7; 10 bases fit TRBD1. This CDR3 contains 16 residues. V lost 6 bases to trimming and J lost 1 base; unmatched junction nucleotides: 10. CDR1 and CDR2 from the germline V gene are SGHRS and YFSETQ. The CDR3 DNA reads TGCGCCAGCAAAAAGGGGGGGACAGGGGATTCCTACGAGCAGTACTTC. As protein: CASKKGGTGDSYEQYF.

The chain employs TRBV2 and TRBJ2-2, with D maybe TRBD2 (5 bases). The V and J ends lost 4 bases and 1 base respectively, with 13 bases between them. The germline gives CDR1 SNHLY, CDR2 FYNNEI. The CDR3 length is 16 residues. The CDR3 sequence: CASSGGAQKNTGELFF. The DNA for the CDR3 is TGTGCCAGCAGTGGGGGAGCGCAGAAGAACACCGGGGAGCTGTTTTTT.

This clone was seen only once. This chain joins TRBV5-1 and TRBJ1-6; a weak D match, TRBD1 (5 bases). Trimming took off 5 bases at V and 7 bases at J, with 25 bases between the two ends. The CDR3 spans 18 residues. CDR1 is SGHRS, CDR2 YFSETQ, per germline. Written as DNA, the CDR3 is TGCGCCAGCAGGCCGTACTTAGACAGCTCCCCGGCAAATTCACCCCTCCACTTT. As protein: CASRPYLDSSPANSPLHF.

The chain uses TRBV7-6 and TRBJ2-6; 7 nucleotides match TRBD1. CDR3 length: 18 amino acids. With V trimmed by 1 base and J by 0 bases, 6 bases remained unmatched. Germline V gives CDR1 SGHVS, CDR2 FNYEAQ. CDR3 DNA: TGTGCCAGCAGCTTAGGACAGGGAACCGTCTCTGGGGCCAACGTCCTGACTTTC. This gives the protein CASSLGQGTVSGANVLTF. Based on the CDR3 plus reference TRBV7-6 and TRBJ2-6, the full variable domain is GAGVSQSPRYKVTKRGQDVALRCDPISGHVSLYWYRQALGQGPEFLTYFNYEAQQDKSGLPNDRFSAERPEGSISTLTIQRTEQRDSAMYRCASSLGQGTVSGANVLTFGAGSRLTVL.

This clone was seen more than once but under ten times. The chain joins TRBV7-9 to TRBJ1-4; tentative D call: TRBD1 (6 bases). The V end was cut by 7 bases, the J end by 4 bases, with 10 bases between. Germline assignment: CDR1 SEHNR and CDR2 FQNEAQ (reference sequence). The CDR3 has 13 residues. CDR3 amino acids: CASTLGGNEKLFF. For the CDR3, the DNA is TGTGCCAGCACCCTAGGGGGTAATGAAAAACTGTTTTTT.

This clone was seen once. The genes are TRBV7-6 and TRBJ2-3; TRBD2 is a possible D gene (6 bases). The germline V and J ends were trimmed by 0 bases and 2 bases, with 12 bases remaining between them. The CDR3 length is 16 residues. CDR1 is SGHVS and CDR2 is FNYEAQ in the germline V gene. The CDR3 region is CASSLASGAFTDTQYF. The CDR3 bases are TGTGCCAGCAGCTTAGCGTCGGGAGCTTTCACAGATACGCAGTATTTT.